The subject of this entry is one TCR beta chain. A few counts support this clone. This receptor's antigen is unknown. No base quality values were provided; no much bigger clone lies one nucleotide off. V is shortened by 0 bases, J by 6 bases, and the region joining them spans 2 bases. Including cysteine and phenylalanine, the CDR3 has 12 amino acids. Of the read, only the CDR3 DNA is kept; its 36 bases are in frame from base 1. The germline V gene yields SGHTA for CDR1 and FQGTGA for CDR2. The sample comes from a study of control samples from healthy donors and cancer patients (dated by TCRdb to 2019 to 2021). The library came from the immunoSEQ multiplex PCR assay. Held by TCRdb, this immuneACCESS table contains in-frame sequences only and omits some clones. Under half of the omission traces to an unresolved V gene where checked; the cause of the rest is unknown. The sample table holds about 51,000 clones, of which about nine tenths were seen once. The ten largest clones take up over 35% of the sample.

Sequenced sample: PBMCs. The chain links TRBV7-3 with TRBJ2-2, with the D gene call left open. This receptor was obtained from a man aged 50-60 years with head and neck cancer. CDR3 sequence: CASSLTSGELFF. Read as DNA, the sequence is TGTGCCAGCAGCTTAACTTCCGGGGAGCTGTTTTTT.